This T cell receptor beta chain was found in a study of human T cells and chemical hapten exposure. Time point reported: patch test 2, 6 weeks after DPC sensitization. The treatment is: therapeutic diphenylcyclopropenone sensitization with weekly scalp DPC. Each CDR3 protein is one row after TCRdb ran MiXCR on the RACE reads. The sample consists of some 84,000 distinct CDR3 sequences, about 10% of them appearing once. Many counts were recorded for this clonotype. Germline lookup yields CDR1 LNHDA and CDR2 SQIVND (reference sequence). The J segment lost 3 bases and the V segment lost 5 bases, leaving 3 bases of the junction unmatched. This CDR3 is 15 amino acids long.

The chain has TRBV19 and TRBJ2-3, with TRBD2 matching over 12 bases. This TCR came from a woman aged 50 to 60 with alopecia areata. Some clones in this sample may be carry-over from other donors' samples. The material was whole blood, obtained in connection with sensitization to the hapten diphenylcyclopropenone (DPC). The CDR3: CASSQGLAGTDTQYF. The CDR3 DNA follows: TGTGCCAGTAGTCAAGGACTAGCGGGAACAGATACGCAGTATTTT.